This T cell receptor (beta chain) originates from a study of shared clonotypes between healthy human individuals. There are 12 residues in the CDR3. CDR1 and CDR2 (germline): SGHAT, FQDESV (reference sequence). V was shortened by 5 bases and J by 0 bases, with 4 bases between the two germline ends. Study observations and caveats: Only blood was sampled, and tissue TCR repertoires likely differ from blood ones.

As for this clone: Its antigen remains unidentified.

Profiling relied on immunoSEQ multiplex PCR, and the TCRdb table lists in-frame clones only, not all of them. The sample lists 2.3 million or so clones, over 85% occurring once. The sample taken for sequencing was naive CD4+ T cells from PBMCs. The subset here: CD45RA+ positively selected. This clonotype was sampled from a man aged 18 to 30 in good health. Some clones in this sample may be carry-over from other donors' samples. The rearrangement uses TRBV11-1 and TRBJ1-1; the D is unclear. The CDR3 region is CASSHMNTEAFF. The CDR3 DNA sequence: TGTGCCAGCAGCCACATGAACACTGAAGCTTTCTTT.